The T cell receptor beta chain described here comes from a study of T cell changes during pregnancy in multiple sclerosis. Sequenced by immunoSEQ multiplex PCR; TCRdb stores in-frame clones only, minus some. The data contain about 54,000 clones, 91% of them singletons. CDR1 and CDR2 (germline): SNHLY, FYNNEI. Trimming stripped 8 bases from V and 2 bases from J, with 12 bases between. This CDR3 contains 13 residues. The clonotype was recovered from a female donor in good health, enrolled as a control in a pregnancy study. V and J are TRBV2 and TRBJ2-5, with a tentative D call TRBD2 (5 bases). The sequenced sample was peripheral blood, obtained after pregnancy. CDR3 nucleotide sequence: TGTGCCAGCCAAGCGGAAACGCAAGAGACCCAGTACTTC. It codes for CASQAETQETQYF.